This TCR beta chain was obtained from a study of blood T cell repertoires in COVID-19. The CDR3 length is 15 residues. The junction had 8 bases not matched to a gene; V was cut back by 4 bases and J by 5 bases. Germline V gene sequence: CDR1 MNHEY, CDR2 SMNVEV (reference sequence). The Seattle patients, enrolled during active infection, were followed longitudinally. Authors' analysis steps: By means of reference gene primer amplification, nucleated cell counts were estimated. Assay used: immunoSEQ multiplex PCR; TCRdb lists only in-frame clones, some missing. The V and J calls and clone size are taken from that table; D and trimming were inferred from the DNA. The sample has 430,000 or so clones; approximately 90% are singletons.

This receptor was obtained from a man aged 18-30 years with COVID-19, enrolled during active disease. The chain is built from TRBV27 and TRBJ1-2; 9 bases match TRBD1. The sequencing input was peripheral blood. The CDR3: CASSSPGQGNYGYTF. In DNA form, the CDR3 reads TGTGCCAGCAGTTCCCCGGGACAGGGTAATTATGGCTACACCTTC.